This T cell receptor (beta chain) comes out of a study of blood T cell repertoires in COVID-19. Study context: The United States, Italy and Spain were the sources of the acute and convalescent COVID-19 samples. Sources were T cells, B-cell-depleted T cells, or PBMCs; the material itself was cDNA or gDNA.

Seattle's enrolled individuals joined amid active infection and were then monitored longitudinally. Trimming took 3 bases from V and 5 from J, leaving 13 bases between them. This CDR3 contains 15 residues. Germline V gives CDR1 LNHDA, CDR2 SQIVND (reference sequence). Per the original methods: Nucleated cell counts were estimated from reference gene primer amplification. Here immunoSEQ multiplex PCR was the method, and the copy in TCRdb shows in-frame clones only, minus some. V and J calls and clone size are given by that table; D and trimming were obtained from the DNA. Here the sample spans some 450,000 clones, about 87% being singletons.

The receptor was derived from a woman in her fifties or sixties with COVID-19, enrolled during active disease. The chain has TRBV19 and TRBJ1-4, with D perhaps TRBD1 (5 bases). The sequenced material came from peripheral blood. The CDR3 DNA reads as TGTGCCAGTAGTATTCAGGGCGTGGGCAATGAAAAACTGTTTTTT. Translation: CASSIQGVGNEKLFF.